These 29 T cell receptor beta chains share one sample of origin, sequenced in a study of blood T cells in healthy people across ages. The use of a sample-barcoded 5' primer and a J-beta primer mix characterized a second PCR of about 7 to 12 cycles. TCRdb re-called the 5' RACE reads with MiXCR, one entry per CDR3 protein. The repertoire holds hundreds of thousands of distinct CDR3 sequences, with about 45% as singletons. The sample taken for sequencing was blood. These receptors originate from an elderly man in good health.

This clonotype has at least ten counts. The rearrangement joins TRBV6-2 or TRBV6-3 to TRBJ2-1; no definite D call. V lost 0 bases, J lost 6 bases, and 12 bases lay in between. Germline CDR1 is MNHEY and CDR2 is SVGEGT. The CDR3 has 15 residues. The CDR3: CASSYSITISNEQFF. DNA of the CDR3: TGTGCCAGCAGTTACTCGATAACGATCAGCAATGAGCAGTTCTTC.

This chain links TRBV10-3 with TRBJ2-7; either TRBD1 or TRBD2 may fit D (6 bases each). Germline lookup yields CDR1 ENHRY and CDR2 SYGVKD. Trimming cost V 3 bases and J 6 bases, with 12 bases left between them. The CDR3 has 13 residues. The CDR3 DNA reads as TGTGCCATCAGTGAAGGGGGGCGCATCGAGCAGTACTTC. This translates into CAISEGGRIEQYF.

The chain recombines TRBV7-9 with TRBJ2-1, with 8 bases that match TRBD2. V lost 5 bases and J lost 10; bases outside the gene matches: 7. Germline V gene data show CDR1 as SEHNR and CDR2 as FQNEAQ (reference sequence). The CDR3 is 13 amino acids. CDR3 sequence (DNA): TGTGCCAGCAGCCCCCTTAGCGGGGACGAGCAGTTCTTC. Translating gives CASSPLSGDEQFF. The variable domain in full, completed from reference TRBV7-9 and TRBJ2-1, reads DTGVSQNPRHKITKRGQNVTFRCDPISEHNRLYWYRQTLGQGPEFLTYFQNEAQLEKSRLLSDRFSAERPKGSFSTLEIQRTEQGDSAMYLCASSPLSGDEQFFGPGTRLTVL.

In its sample, this clonotype was seen a few times. The genes are TRBV12-3 or TRBV12-4 and TRBJ2-1, with D possibly matching TRBD2 (6 bases). Trimming removed 0 bases at V and 7 bases at J, with 13 bases between. The CDR3 has 15 amino acids. The CDR3 sequence is CASSLAGLAGNEQFF. The CDR3 DNA follows: TGTGCCAGCAGTTTAGCGGGACTCGCGGGTAATGAGCAGTTCTTC.

The chain uses TRBV20-1 and TRBJ2-3; D not resolved. The CDR3 sequence is 15 residues long. V was pared by 1 base and J by 2 bases, with 13 bases between. CDR1 DFQATT and CDR2 SNEGSKA come from the germline V gene (reference sequence). The CDR3 loop reads CSARVGTASTDTQYF. The CDR3 nucleotides are TGCAGTGCTAGAGTGGGAACGGCTTCCACAGATACGCAGTATTTT.

The gene calls are TRBV2 and TRBJ2-1; D remains ambiguous. The CDR3 is 14 amino acids. CDR1 and CDR2 from the germline V gene are SNHLY and FYNNEI. V lost 1 base, J lost 7 bases, and 11 bases lay in between. CDR3 residues: CASSEDRLGNEQFF. The CDR3 nucleotides are TGTGCCAGCAGTGAAGACCGGCTCGGTAATGAGCAGTTCTTC.

V usage is TRBV7-2 and J usage is TRBJ2-4; possibly TRBD1 for D (5 bases). The end of the DNA aligns better with TRBJ2-5, so the J call may be wrong. Germline CDR1 SGHTA, CDR2 FQGNSA. This CDR3 has 17 amino acids. The CDR3, as DNA: TGTGCCCCCCCTCCCCTTTTCAGGGCTGATAATTCGGAGACCCAGTACTTC. Translating gives CAPPPLFRADNSETQYF.

About this clonotype itself: Given a much more abundant clone one base away, this may be a read error. The rearrangement links TRBV7-9 to TRBJ2-5; D may be TRBD2 (5 bases). V was trimmed by 11 bases and J by 1 base, leaving 20 bases between them. Per germline, CDR1 SEHNR and CDR2 FQNEAQ (reference sequence). This CDR3 contains 15 residues. The CDR3, as DNA: TGTGCCCGCATTCCGAATGGACTTCCCCAAGAGACCCAGTACTTC. This translates into CARIPNGLPQETQYF.

This sequence joins TRBV3-1 and TRBJ2-7; D uncertain. CDR1 is LGHDT, CDR2 YNNKEL, per germline (reference sequence). V lost 2 bases and J lost 9, with 11 bases in between. CDR3 length: 12 amino acids. The CDR3 sequence is CASSQFPLGQYF. CDR3 coding DNA: TGTGCCAGCAGCCAATTCCCACTCGGGCAGTACTTC.

The chain employs TRBV29-1 and TRBJ2-7; 8 bases align to TRBD1. V lost 3 bases and J lost 0; bases outside the gene matches: 4. Germline-derived CDR1 and CDR2 are SQVTM and ANQGSEA. The CDR3 consists of 14 residues. The CDR3 coding sequence is TGCAGCGTTGACACCGGGACAGGCTCCTACGAGCAGTACTTC. Translated: CSVDTGTGSYEQYF.

This clonotype was observed once. One end of the junction does not line up with germline, which may come from a read error. The chain employs TRBV5-1 and TRBJ1-1; tentatively, D is TRBD1 (5 bases). Germline CDR1 and CDR2: SGHRS and YFSETQ. This CDR3 spans 14 amino acids. The CDR3 is CASSAGTLNTETFF. The CDR3 DNA reads TGCGCCAGCAGCGCGGGGACCTTGAACACTGAAACTTTCTTT.

The rearrangement joins TRBV2 to TRBJ2-3, with D tentatively TRBD1 (6 bases). With 4 bases removed from V and 4 bases from J, the gap between germline ends came to 21 bases. CDR3 length: 17 amino acids. Germline assignment: CDR1 SNHLY and CDR2 FYNNEI. CDR3 residues: CASSATTGGLGPDTQYF. The CDR3 DNA is TGTGCCAGCAGTGCTACGACAGGAGGTTTAGGACCAGATACGCAGTATTTT.

The gene calls are TRBV12-3 or TRBV12-4 and TRBJ1-3, with 10 bases matching TRBD1. Losses at the gene ends were 2 bases for V and 3 bases for J; bases not matched to a gene: 4. This CDR3 has 16 amino acids. DNA of the CDR3: TGTGCCAGCAGTTTATCGACAGGGGGCTATGGAAACACCATATATTTT. It translates to CASSLSTGGYGNTIYF.

This clonotype turned up a few times. The chain employs TRBV5-1 and TRBJ2-7, with D hard to call. Per germline, CDR1 SGHRS and CDR2 YFSETQ. Trimming left V 2 bases short and J 0 bases short, with 9 bases between. The CDR3 is 14 amino acids. The CDR3 nucleotides are TGCGCCAGCAGCTTCCAGGCTACCTCCTACGAGCAGTACTTC. Its translation is CASSFQATSYEQYF.

This clonotype came up a few times. The chain couples TRBV5-1 to TRBJ2-3, with 9 bases identical to TRBD2. The junction had 9 bases not matched to a gene; V was cut back by 4 bases and J by 0 bases. This CDR3 has 17 residues. From germline, CDR1 is SGHRS and CDR2 YFSETQ. The CDR3 protein is CASSARLAASSTDTQYF. The CDR3 region has the DNA TGCGCCAGCAGCGCCAGACTAGCGGCAAGTAGCACAGATACGCAGTATTTT.

The rearrangement joins TRBV7-2 to TRBJ1-3, with a weak D call TRBD1 (6 bases). V was trimmed by 5 bases and J by 2 bases, leaving 16 bases between them. The CDR3 sequence is 16 residues long. CDR1 and CDR2 from the germline V gene are SGHTA and FQGNSA. Written as DNA, the CDR3 is TGTGCCAGCAGCCCCGACGGGGGGCGAACTGGAAACACCATATATTTT. It is translated as CASSPDGGRTGNTIYF. Supplemented by reference TRBV7-2 and TRBJ1-3, the full variable domain reads GAGVSQSPSNKVTEKGKDVELRCDPISGHTALYWYRQSLGQGLEFLIYFQGNSAPDKSGLPSDRFSAERTGGSVSTLTIQRTQQEDSAVYLCASSPDGGRTGNTIYFGEGSWLTVV.

Concerning this clonotype: Since a much larger clone is just one base distant, this may be a read error. The V call is TRBV5-1, the J call TRBJ1-1; D is perhaps TRBD1 (5 bases). The CDR3 runs to 15 residues. V lost 4 bases and J lost 5, with 18 bases in between. Germline CDR1 reads SGHRS; CDR2 reads YFSETQ. The CDR3, as DNA: TGCGCCAGCAGCGCCGGACGGACATCGGGGACTGAAGCTTTCTTT. This translates into CASSAGRTSGTEAFF.

This chain joins TRBV4-3 and TRBJ2-3, with D hard to call. V was shortened by 0 bases and J by 1 base, with 11 bases between the two germline ends. This CDR3 contains 16 residues. Per germline, CDR1 LGHNA and CDR2 YSLEER. CDR3 DNA: TGCGCCAGCAGCCAAGAGATCAACTCGCGCACAGATACGCAGTATTTT. Residues: CASSQEINSRTDTQYF.

The rearrangement uses TRBV9 and TRBJ1-4; D is perhaps TRBD1 (6 bases). Per the germline V gene, CDR1 is SGDLS and CDR2 is YYNGEE. CDR3 length: 15 residues. Trimming took off 2 bases at V and 2 bases at J, with 10 bases between the two ends. CDR3 in DNA: TGTGCCAGCAGCGTCACAGGGTACACTAATGAAAAACTGTTTTTT. Its translation: CASSVTGYTNEKLFF.

This clonotype has a single count. V is TRBV7-2 and J is TRBJ2-7, with 13 bases lining up with TRBD2. V lost 6 bases to trimming and J lost 9 bases; unmatched junction nucleotides: 11. This CDR3 is 15 amino acids long. Germline V gives CDR1 SGHTA, CDR2 FQGNSA. In nucleotides, the CDR3 is TGTGCCAGCAGTCGTAGTGGGACTAGCGGGAACGGGCAGTACTTC. It encodes CASSRSGTSGNGQYF.

The J gene is TRBJ2-7, the V gene TRBV4-2; 9 positions agree with TRBD1. V gave up 0 bases and J gave up 2 bases; unmatched junction bases: 8. The CDR3 is 17 residues long. CDR1 is LGHNA and CDR2 is YNFKEQ in the germline V gene. DNA for the CDR3: TGTGCCAGCAGCCAAGATACCGGGACAGGGCGTACCTACGAGCAGTACTTC. Amino acids: CASSQDTGTGRTYEQYF.

J is TRBJ2-1 and V is TRBV9; 9 nucleotides line up with TRBD2. The germline gives CDR1 SGDLS, CDR2 YYNGEE. This CDR3 has 15 residues. Trimming took 9 bases from V and 6 from J; bases not matched to a gene: 13. The DNA for the CDR3 is TGTGCCAACGGGAATTGGGCGGGGGGGACCAATGAGCAGTTCTTC. Its translation: CANGNWAGGTNEQFF.

The table lists this clonotype with many counts. The rearrangement links TRBV28 to TRBJ2-3; D remains ambiguous. This CDR3 has 12 amino acids. Germline loops: CDR1 MDHEN, CDR2 SYDVKM. Trimming left V 4 bases short and J 1 base short, with 3 bases between. CDR3: CASSSRTDTQYF. The CDR3 DNA reads TGTGCCAGCAGTTCCCGCACAGATACGCAGTATTTT. Full variable domain (remainder filled in from reference TRBV28 and TRBJ2-3): DVKVTQSSRYLVKRTGEKVFLECVQDMDHENMFWYRQDPGLGLRLIYFSYDVKMKEKGDIPEGYSVSREKKERFSLILESASTNQTSMYLCASSSRTDTQYFGPGTRLTVL.

V gene TRBV9 combines with J gene TRBJ2-5; D is ambiguous. The germline V gene has CDR1 SGDLS and CDR2 YYNGEE. CDR3 size: 14 residues. The ends were cut back, 3 bases at V and 2 bases at J, with 11 bases in the middle. This chain's CDR3 is CASSAVVGQETQYF. The DNA of the CDR3 is TGTGCCAGCAGCGCGGTTGTCGGACAAGAGACCCAGTACTTC.

The rearrangement uses TRBV20-1 and TRBJ2-2; 9 bases line up with TRBD2. Trimming at V came to 2 bases and at J to 7 bases, leaving 8 bases not matched to a gene. Looked up from germline, CDR1 is DFQATT and CDR2 is SNEGSKA (reference sequence). This CDR3 has 15 residues. CDR3 loop: CSARRREGRGGELFF. The CDR3 bases are TGCAGTGCTAGAAGGCGGGAGGGCCGAGGCGGGGAGCTGTTTTTT.

This clonotype was found a few times. CDR3 DNA: TGTGCCACCAGCAGAGAAAACGTCCCACAGCCGTACTTC. This encodes CATSRENVPQPYF. V is TRBV15 and J is TRBJ2-7; D is undetermined. Deletions cut 0 bases from V and 12 bases from J, with 15 bases between. CDR3 size: 13 residues. Germline-derived CDR1 and CDR2 are LNHNV and YYDKDF (reference sequence).

This sequence joins TRBV19 and TRBJ2-6, with D possibly being TRBD2 (5 bases). Germline CDR1 and CDR2: LNHDA and SQIVND (reference sequence). V lost 4 bases and J lost 2, with 9 bases in between. The CDR3 contains 15 residues. The CDR3 coding sequence is TGTGCCAGTAGTAGGGAGTTTGCTGGGGCCAACGTCCTGACTTTC. Protein product: CASSREFAGANVLTF.

The genes are TRBV4-1 and TRBJ2-7, with D hard to call. CDR1 and CDR2 from the germline V gene are MGHRA and YSYEKL. The V gene lost 4 bases and the J gene lost 0 bases, with 13 bases spanning the gap. CDR3 length: 15 amino acids. CDR3 in DNA: TGCGCCAGCAGCCCTAGGACGTCCTTCTCCTACGAGCAGTACTTC. Translation gives CASSPRTSFSYEQYF.

This clonotype was counted between two and nine times. Mismatch with germline at one junction end may stem from a read error. This chain links TRBV7-9 with TRBJ2-1; 10 bases are shared with TRBD2. Germline values: CDR1 SEHNR, CDR2 FQNEAQ (reference sequence). The CDR3 extends over 15 amino acids. The DNA of the CDR3 is TGTGCCAGCAGCCTAGCGGGAGTTTATGGCAATGAGCAGTTCTTC. It specifies CASSLAGVYGNEQFF.